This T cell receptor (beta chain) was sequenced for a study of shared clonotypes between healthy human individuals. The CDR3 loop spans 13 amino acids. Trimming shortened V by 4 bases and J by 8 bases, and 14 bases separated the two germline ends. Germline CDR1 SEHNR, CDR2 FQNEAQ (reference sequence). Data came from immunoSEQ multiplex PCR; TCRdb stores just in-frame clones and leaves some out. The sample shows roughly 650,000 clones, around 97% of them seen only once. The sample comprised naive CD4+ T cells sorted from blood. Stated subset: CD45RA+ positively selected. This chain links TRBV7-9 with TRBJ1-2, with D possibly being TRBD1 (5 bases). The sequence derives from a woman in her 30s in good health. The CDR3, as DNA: TGTGCCAGCAGCTCGACGGGACGCAGAGGCTACACCTTC. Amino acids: CASSSTGRRGYTF. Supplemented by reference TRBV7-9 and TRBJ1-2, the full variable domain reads DTGVSQNPRHKITKRGQNVTFRCDPISEHNRLYWYRQTLGQGPEFLTYFQNEAQLEKSRLLSDRFSAERPKGSFSTLEIQRTEQGDSAMYLCASSSTGRRGYTFGSGTRLTVV.